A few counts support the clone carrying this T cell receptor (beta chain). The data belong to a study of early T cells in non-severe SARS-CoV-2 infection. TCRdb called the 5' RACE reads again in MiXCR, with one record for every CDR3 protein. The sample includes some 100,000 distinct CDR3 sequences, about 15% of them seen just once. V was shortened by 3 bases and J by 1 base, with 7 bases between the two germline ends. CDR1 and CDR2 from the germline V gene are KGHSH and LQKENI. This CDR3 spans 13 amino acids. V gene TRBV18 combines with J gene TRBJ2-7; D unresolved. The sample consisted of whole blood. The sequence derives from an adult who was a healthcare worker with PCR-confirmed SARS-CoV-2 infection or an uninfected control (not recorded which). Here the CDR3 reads CASSPTASYEQYV. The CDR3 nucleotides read TGTGCCAGCTCACCGACCGCTTCCTACGAGCAGTACGTC.